The 30 T cell receptor beta chains given below trace back to one sample, sequenced in a study of blood T cell repertoires in COVID-19. The protocol was immunoSEQ multiplex PCR, while the TCRdb copy is restricted to in-frame clones and leaves out a portion. The sample contains approximately 200,000 clones, around nine tenths of which appear only once. Sequenced input: PBMCs or T cells enriched from blood (not recorded which). The receptors were sampled from a woman aged 25 to 45 who had been exposed to COVID-19.

The rearrangement uses TRBV5-5 and TRBJ2-7; TRBD2 might be the D (6 bases). This CDR3 has 20 amino acids. V lost 1 base and J 2 bases, leaving 28 bases between the germline ends. CDR1 is SGHKS and CDR2 is YYEKEE in the germline V gene (reference sequence). The CDR3 loop is CASSLFPTVFAGNRAYEQYF. The CDR3 DNA is TGTGCCAGCAGCTTGTTCCCAACGGTCTTTGCGGGAAATCGAGCCTACGAGCAGTACTTC.

The chain employs TRBV11-2 and TRBJ1-1; 7 nucleotides line up with TRBD1. The CDR3 length is 13 residues. With V trimmed by 3 bases and J by 7 bases, 5 bases remained unmatched. Germline values: CDR1 SGHAT, CDR2 FQNNGV. DNA of the CDR3: TGTGCCAGCAGCTTTGGGAACAGGGGTGAAGCTTTCTTT. It encodes CASSFGNRGEAFF.

J is TRBJ2-7 and V is TRBV18; 7 bases fit TRBD1. Germline assignment: CDR1 KGHSH and CDR2 LQKENI. This CDR3 has 12 amino acids. Unmatched junction bases numbered 3, after V lost 4 bases and J lost 6 bases. The CDR3 spells CASSRQGSEQYF. The CDR3 DNA follows: TGTGCCAGCTCACGACAGGGCTCCGAGCAGTACTTC. Filled out from reference TRBV18 and TRBJ2-7, the complete variable domain reads NAGVMQNPRHLVRRRGQEARLRCSPMKGHSHVYWYRQLPEEGLKFMVYLQKENIIDESGMPKERFSAEFPKEGPSILRIQQVVRGDSAAYFCASSRQGSEQYFGPGTRLTVT.

The V gene is TRBV29-1, the J gene TRBJ2-1, with no clear D. V was trimmed by 0 bases and J by 5 bases, leaving 8 bases between them. The CDR3 runs 13 residues. Germline CDR1 SQVTM, CDR2 ANQGSEA. In nucleotides, the CDR3 is TGCAGCGTTGAAGATCATTCGGACAATGAGCAGTTCTTC. The encoded protein is CSVEDHSDNEQFF.

The chain combines TRBV5-1 with TRBJ2-3, with 9 bases lining up with TRBD2. CDR3 length equals 16 residues. V was pared by 4 bases and J by 3 bases, with 9 bases of the junction left unmatched. CDR1 is SGHRS, CDR2 YFSETQ, per germline. CDR3 nucleotides: TGCGCCAGCAGCGGGCGAGCGGGAGGTGGTACAGATACGCAGTATTTT. This gives the protein CASSGRAGGGTDTQYF.

This chain links TRBV19 with TRBJ2-1; 12 bases map to TRBD2. Germline V gives CDR1 LNHDA, CDR2 SQIVND (reference sequence). V lost 4 bases and J lost 3; bases outside the gene matches: 4. CDR3 length equals 16 residues. Here the CDR3 reads CASSKRTSGNYNEQFF. As DNA, the CDR3 is TGTGCCAGTAGTAAAAGGACTAGCGGGAACTACAATGAGCAGTTCTTC.

This sequence joins TRBV5-6 and TRBJ1-2, with a weak D call TRBD1 (6 bases). V was cut by 9 bases and J by 3 bases, with 18 bases left in between. This CDR3 contains 14 residues. The V gene's germline CDR1 is SGHDT and CDR2 YYEEEE. CDR3 region: CAKPLGARHYGYTF. CDR3 in DNA: TGTGCCAAGCCTTTGGGGGCAAGGCACTATGGCTACACCTTC.

Points on this clone: This sample also contains other DNA sequences that code for the same CDR3. The chain links TRBV18 to TRBJ2-3, with 7 bases that match TRBD1. V trimming: 2 bases; J trimming: 4 bases; junction bases outside the gene matches: 3. Germline V gene sequence: CDR1 KGHSH, CDR2 LQKENI. This CDR3 is built from 14 residues. CDR3 sequence (DNA): TGTGCCAGCTCACCAGTAGGGGGCGCAGATACGCAGTATTTT. Its translation: CASSPVGGADTQYF.

The chain carries TRBV2 and TRBJ2-2, with a possible D match to TRBD1 (6 bases). The germline V gene has CDR1 SNHLY and CDR2 FYNNEI. Trimming removed 5 bases from V and 4 bases from J, with 11 bases in between. CDR3 size: 14 residues. The CDR3 DNA reads TGTGCCAGCAGTCCCAGGGGAACCACCGGGGAGCTGTTTTTT. This sequence encodes CASSPRGTTGELFF.

The genes are TRBV12-5 and TRBJ2-7; perhaps TRBD1 as D (6 bases). Germline V gene sequence: CDR1 LGHNT, CDR2 FRNRAP. The V and J ends lost 1 base and 12 bases respectively, with 19 bases between them. The CDR3 consists of 14 residues. In DNA, the CDR3 is TGTGCTAGTGGTTTGGGACAGGCCCCCTTGCATCTGTACTTC. Residues: CASGLGQAPLHLYF.

This clone occurred a few times. V gene TRBV27 combines with J gene TRBJ2-7; TRBD1 matches 7 bases. Germline CDR1 is MNHEY and CDR2 is SMNVEV (reference sequence). The CDR3 length is 14 residues. With V trimmed by 2 bases and J by 2 bases, 3 bases remained unmatched. The CDR3 here is CASSLRDSAYEQYF. The CDR3 DNA reads TGTGCCAGCAGTTTACGGGACAGTGCCTACGAGCAGTACTTC.

This chain connects TRBV19 to TRBJ1-5; possibly TRBD1 for D (5 bases). This CDR3 contains 15 residues. The V gene's germline CDR1 is LNHDA and CDR2 SQIVND (reference sequence). V lost 7 bases, J lost 1 base, and 14 bases lay in between. CDR3 DNA sequence: TGTGCCAGTATGGGGCCCAGGGCGAGCAATCAGCCCCAGCATTTT. It encodes CASMGPRASNQPQHF.

The chain has TRBV30 and TRBJ1-3; D ambiguous. Germline V gene lookup returns CDR1 GTSNPN and CDR2 SVGIG (reference sequence). V lost 4 bases to trimming and J lost 0 bases, with 4 bases between them. This CDR3 has 12 amino acids. The chain's CDR3 is CAWTVSGNTIYF. CDR3 DNA sequence: TGTGCCTGGACAGTCTCTGGAAACACCATATATTTT.

The chain employs TRBV4-1 and TRBJ1-4, with D uncertain. The germline V gene has CDR1 MGHRA and CDR2 YSYEKL. Trimming removed 1 base at V and 8 bases at J, with 8 bases between. The CDR3 extends over 13 amino acids. The CDR3: CASSQALSEKLFF. CDR3 bases: TGCGCCAGCAGCCAAGCTCTTTCCGAAAAACTGTTTTTT.

J is TRBJ2-5 and V is TRBV18; perhaps TRBD2 as D (6 bases). Trimming pared 3 bases from V and 2 bases from J, leaving 10 bases between. The CDR3 has 14 residues. Germline values: CDR1 KGHSH, CDR2 LQKENI. In nucleotides, the CDR3 is TGTGCCAGCTCACCCTTAGCGGCTCAAGAGACCCAGTACTTC. As protein: CASSPLAAQETQYF.

The gene calls are TRBV6-5 and TRBJ1-4; 7 bases are shared with TRBD1. The CDR3 runs 14 residues. J was trimmed by 2 bases and V by 5 bases; bases with no gene match: 2. Per germline, CDR1 MNHEY and CDR2 SVGAGI. The CDR3 here is CASSRGPTNEKLFF. The CDR3, as DNA: TGTGCCAGCAGTAGGGGGCCGACTAATGAAAAACTGTTTTTT.

The rearrangement uses TRBV20-1 and TRBJ1-2; D ambiguous. Germline lookup yields CDR1 DFQATT and CDR2 SNEGSKA (reference sequence). The CDR3 has 11 amino acids. Trimming removed 2 bases at V and 6 bases at J, with 7 bases between. CDR3 nucleotides: TGCAGTGCTAGAATACATCATGGCTACACCTTC. It codes for CSARIHHGYTF.

This clone occurred once. The J gene is TRBJ2-5, the V gene TRBV2, with D possibly matching TRBD2 (6 bases). Trimming took 6 bases from V and 3 from J, leaving 14 bases between them. The length of the CDR3 is 14 residues. Germline CDR1 reads SNHLY; CDR2 reads FYNNEI. The CDR3 DNA follows: TGTGCCAGCAGGGCCGGGACTCGAAAAGAGACCCAGTACTTC. It specifies CASRAGTRKETQYF.

The chain recombines TRBV2 with TRBJ2-1; 10 nucleotides agree with TRBD2. Per germline, CDR1 SNHLY and CDR2 FYNNEI. The V and J ends lost 6 bases and 6 bases, in that order; junction bases with no gene match: 14. The CDR3 loop spans 17 amino acids. The CDR3 nucleotides are TGTGCCAGCAGGCTATGGGTAGGGGGACTAGCGTTCAATGAGCAGTTCTTC. It is translated as CASRLWVGGLAFNEQFF.

The chain links TRBV4-1 to TRBJ1-5, with TRBD1 as a possible D gene (5 bases). Germline V gives CDR1 MGHRA, CDR2 YSYEKL. This CDR3 has 20 amino acids. Trimming pared 4 bases from V and 4 bases from J, leaving 29 bases between. CDR3 sequence: CASSLKLLSGGLGENQPQHF. CDR3 sequence (DNA): TGCGCCAGCAGCCTGAAACTCCTCTCCGGGGGGTTAGGGGAGAATCAGCCCCAGCATTTT.

The V and J genes are TRBV27 and TRBJ1-5; D remains ambiguous. This CDR3 is built from 13 residues. The V gene lost 6 bases and the J gene lost 0 bases, with 6 bases spanning the gap. Germline-derived CDR1 and CDR2 are MNHEY and SMNVEV (reference sequence). DNA of the CDR3: TGTGCCAGCAGGGTGAGTAGCAATCAGCCCCAGCATTTT. Translating it yields CASRVSSNQPQHF.

About this clone: The junction does not match germline at one end; this may be a read error. The chain recombines TRBV11-3 with TRBJ2-2; 9 positions agree with TRBD1. The CDR3 spans 16 residues. Germline CDR1 and CDR2: SGHNT and YENEEA. CDR3 sequence reads: CASSFHGTGNAGELFF. Written as DNA, the CDR3 is TGTGCCAGCAGCTTTCACGGGACAGGGAACGCCGGGGAGCTGTTTTTT.

The chain recombines TRBV18 with TRBJ2-1, with no clear D. V dropped 3 bases and J dropped 10 bases, with 10 bases sitting between them. Germline loops: CDR1 KGHSH, CDR2 LQKENI. This CDR3 has 12 residues. CDR3 DNA sequence: TGTGCCAGCTCACCTAGTAGTTTGGAGCAGTTCTTC. It specifies CASSPSSLEQFF.

The J gene is TRBJ2-1, the V gene TRBV20-1, with 13 bases that match TRBD2. This CDR3 spans 15 amino acids. Germline V gene lookup returns CDR1 DFQATT and CDR2 SNEGSKA (reference sequence). V gave up 3 bases and J gave up 8 bases; unmatched junction bases: 7. The CDR3 region has the DNA TGCAGTGCTAGTCCACTAGCGGGAGGGCCGGATGAGCAGTTCTTC. It specifies CSASPLAGGPDEQFF.

This chain uses TRBV7-2 with TRBJ2-3; D not resolved. This CDR3 comprises 15 residues. V was clipped by 1 base and J by 4 bases, with 12 bases between them. Looked up from germline, CDR1 is SGHTA and CDR2 is FQGNSA. The chain's CDR3 is CASSLVLEISDTQYF. In DNA form, the CDR3 reads TGTGCCAGCAGCTTAGTATTAGAGATCTCAGATACGCAGTATTTT. The full variable domain, its missing parts supplied by reference TRBV7-2 and TRBJ2-3, is GAGVSQSPSNKVTEKGKDVELRCDPISGHTALYWYRQSLGQGLEFLIYFQGNSAPDKSGLPSDRFSAERTGGSVSTLTIQRTQQEDSAVYLCASSLVLEISDTQYFGPGTRLTVL.

The chain uses TRBV27 and TRBJ2-5; 7 bases fit TRBD2. There are 15 residues in the CDR3. V gave up 4 bases and J gave up 5 bases; unmatched junction bases: 10. Germline values: CDR1 MNHEY, CDR2 SMNVEV (reference sequence). The CDR3 here is CASSWGGRAVETQYF. In nucleotides, the CDR3 is TGTGCCAGCAGTTGGGGGGGGAGGGCCGTCGAGACCCAGTACTTC.

The CDR3 nucleotides are TGTGCCAGCAGCACTAGCACAGATACGCAGTATTTT. Its protein is CASSTSTDTQYF. V gene TRBV3-1 (or the pseudogene TRBV3-2) combines with J gene TRBJ2-3; no clear D. This CDR3 region has 12 residues. Germline V gene sequence: CDR1 LGHDT, CDR2 YNNKEL (reference sequence). The V gene lost 5 bases and the J gene lost 0 bases, with 3 bases spanning the gap.

This chain joins TRBV5-7 and TRBJ2-3; D gene ambiguous. TRBV5-7 belongs to the ORF category, with a function that is uncertain. CDR3 size: 18 residues. Trimming took off 0 bases at V and 3 bases at J, with 20 bases between the two ends. This chain's CDR3 is CASSLAPQDRMETDTQYF. CDR3 nucleotides: TGTGCCAGCAGCTTGGCACCCCAAGATAGGATGGAGACAGATACGCAGTATTTT.

J is TRBJ2-4 and V is TRBV13; 8 bases map to TRBD1. Germline loops: CDR1 PRHDT, CDR2 FYEKMQ (reference sequence). The V gene end was trimmed by 5 bases and the J gene end by 3 bases; junction bases not matched to a gene: 12. The CDR3 runs to 17 residues. CDR3 in DNA: TGTGCCAGCAGCACGACCGGGACAGGCTCGGACAAAAACATTCAGTACTTC. Amino acids: CASSTTGTGSDKNIQYF.

The chain is built from TRBV5-5 and TRBJ1-2, with D perhaps TRBD1 (6 bases). The CDR3 has 16 amino acids. Germline CDR1 is SGHKS and CDR2 is YYEKEE (reference sequence). Trimming pared 2 bases from V and 0 bases from J, leaving 14 bases between. In DNA, the CDR3 is TGTGCCAGCAGCTTAAATCTGGACAGAGCTAACTATGGCTACACCTTC. Protein: CASSLNLDRANYGYTF.